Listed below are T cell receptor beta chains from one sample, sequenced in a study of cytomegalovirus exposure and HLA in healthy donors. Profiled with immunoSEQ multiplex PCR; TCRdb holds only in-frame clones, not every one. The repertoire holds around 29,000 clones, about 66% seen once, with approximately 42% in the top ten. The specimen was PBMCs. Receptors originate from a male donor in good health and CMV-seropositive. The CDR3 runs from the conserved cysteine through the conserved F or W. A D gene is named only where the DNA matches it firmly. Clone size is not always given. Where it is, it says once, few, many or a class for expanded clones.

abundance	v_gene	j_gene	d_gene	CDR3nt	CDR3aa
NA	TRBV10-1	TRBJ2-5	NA	TGCGCCAGCAGTGAGTCGGCAGGTCAAGAGACCCAGTACTTC	CASSESAGQETQYF
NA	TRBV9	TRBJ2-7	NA	TGTGCCAGCAGCGGGTCCTCACAGGGCTACGAGCAGTACTTC	CASSGSSQGYEQYF
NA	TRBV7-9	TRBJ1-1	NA	TGTGCCAGCAGAGGAGATATGAACACTGAAGCTTTCTTT	CASRGDMNTEAFF
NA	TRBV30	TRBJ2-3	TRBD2	TGTGCCTGGACCACAACCCTCACTAGCGGGTGGACAGATACGCAGTATTTT	CAWTTTLTSGWTDTQYF
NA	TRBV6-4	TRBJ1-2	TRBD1	TGTGCCAGCAGTGACTCTGCGACAGGGCATGGCTACACCTTC	CASSDSATGHGYTF
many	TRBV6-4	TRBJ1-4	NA	TGTGCCAGCAGTGAGAACCCGGACAGAACTGAAAAACTGTTTTTT	CASSENPDRTEKLFF
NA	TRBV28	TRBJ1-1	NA	TGTGCCAGCAGTCCCCCTGGACAGACGAACACTGAAGCTTTCTTT	CASSPPGQTNTEAFF
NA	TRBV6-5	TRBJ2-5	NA	TGTGCCAGCAGTTATCTTCCAGGGGCGCAAGAGACCCAGTACTTC	CASSYLPGAQETQYF
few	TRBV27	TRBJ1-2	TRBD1	TGTGCCAGCGGGTTGACAGGGGGGAGAAGCGGCTACACCTTC	CASGLTGGRSGYTF
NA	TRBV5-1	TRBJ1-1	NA	TGCGCCAGCAGCTTCCGGCCCTCATGGGAGAGTACTGAAGCTTTCTTT	CASSFRPSWESTEAFF
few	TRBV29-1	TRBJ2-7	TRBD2	TGCAGCGTTGGAATCGGGACTAGCGGGAGGTTCCACGAGCAGTACTTC	CSVGIGTSGRFHEQYF
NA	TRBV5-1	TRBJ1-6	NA	TGCGCTAGCAGTATCTTCGACAGCTCCTATAATTCACCCCTCCACTTT	CASSIFDSSYNSPLHF
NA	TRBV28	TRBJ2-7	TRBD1	TGTGCCAGCAGTTTAAGGACAGGGTTCTACGAGCAGTACTTC	CASSLRTGFYEQYF
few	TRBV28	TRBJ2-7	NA	TGTGCCAGCAATCCGACCCACGGGTCGGGGTACGAGCAGTACTTC	CASNPTHGSGYEQYF
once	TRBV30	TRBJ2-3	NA	TGTGCCTGGAGTCCCGGCACAGATACGCAGTATTTT	CAWSPGTDTQYF
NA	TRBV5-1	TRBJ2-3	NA	TGCGCCAGCAGCTTCGGGGTGGTTCAGGGCACAGATACGCAGTATTTT	CASSFGVVQGTDTQYF
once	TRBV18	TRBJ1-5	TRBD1	TGTGCCAGCTCACCGGCAGGGGGAAATCAGCCCCAGCATTTT	CASSPAGGNQPQHF
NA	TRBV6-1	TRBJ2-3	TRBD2	TGTGCCAGCAGTCGACTAGCGGGAGAGGGAGATACGCAGTATTTT	CASSRLAGEGDTQYF
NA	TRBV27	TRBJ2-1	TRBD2	TGTGCCAGCAGTTCCGGGAGACTAGCGGGGAACAATGAGCAGTTCTTC	CASSSGRLAGNNEQFF
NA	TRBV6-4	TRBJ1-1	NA	TGTGCCAGCAGTGACAGTAGGAACACTGAAGCTTTCTTT	CASSDSRNTEAFF
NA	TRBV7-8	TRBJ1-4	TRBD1	TGTGCCAGCAGCTTAGCCCCAGGGGGGCTTATCCTGGCAACTAATGAAAAACTGTTTTTT	CASSLAPGGLILATNEKLFF
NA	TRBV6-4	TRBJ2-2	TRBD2	TGTGCCAGCAGTGAAGGCGGGGGGAACACCGGGGAGCTGTTTTTT	CASSEGGGNTGELFF
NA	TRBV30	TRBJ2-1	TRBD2	TGTGCCTGGAGTCCGGGACTAGCGGGAGGGCCCCATAAGCAGTTCTTC	CAWSPGLAGGPHKQFF
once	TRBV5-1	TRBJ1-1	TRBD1	TGCGCCAGCAGCACCGGGACAGGCGGCGGCACTGAAGCTTTCTTT	CASSTGTGGGTEAFF
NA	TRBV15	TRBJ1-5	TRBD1	TGTGCCACCAGCACCGCAGGGGGTACGAGAAACAATCAGCCCCAGCATTTT	CATSTAGGTRNNQPQHF
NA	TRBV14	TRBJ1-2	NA	TGTGCCAGCAGCGCCCAGAACCATGGCTACACCTTC	CASSAQNHGYTF
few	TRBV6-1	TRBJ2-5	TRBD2	TGTGCCAGCAGTGAGACTAGCGGGGGGGCGACGGCCCAGTACTTC	CASSETSGGATAQYF
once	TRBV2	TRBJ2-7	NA	TGTGCCAGCAGTCCTATTTGGACAGCTTTCTACGAGCAGTACTTC	CASSPIWTAFYEQYF
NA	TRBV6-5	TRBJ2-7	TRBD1	TGTGCCAGCGCCACGGGACAGGGGGACTACGAGCAGTACTTC	CASATGQGDYEQYF
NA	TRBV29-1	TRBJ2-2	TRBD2	TGCAGCGTTATTGTGACAGCGGGGGGCGGGGAGCTGTTTTTT	CSVIVTAGGGELFF
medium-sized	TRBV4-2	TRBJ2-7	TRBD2	TGTGCCAGCAGCCCAGAGCAGGCTAGCGGGAGGAACGAGCAGTACTTC	CASSPEQASGRNEQYF
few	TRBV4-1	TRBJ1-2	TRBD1	TGCGCCAGCAGCCAAAACCGGGACAGTCGTAACTATGGCTACACCTTC	CASSQNRDSRNYGYTF
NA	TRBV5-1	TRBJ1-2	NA	TGCGCCAGCAGCCCGCGGGGCGATTATGGCTACACCTTC	CASSPRGDYGYTF
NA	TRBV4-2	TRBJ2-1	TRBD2	TGTGCCAGCAGCCTCGAAGGGGAGCTAGCGGGATACAATGAGCAGTTCTTC	CASSLEGELAGYNEQFF
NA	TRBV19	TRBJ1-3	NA	TGTGCCACCGAAAAGAAGCGCACCTCTGGAAACACCATATATTTT	CATEKKRTSGNTIYF
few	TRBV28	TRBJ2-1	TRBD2	TGTGCCAGCAGTCCGGGACTAGCGAACAATGAGCAGTTCTTC	CASSPGLANNEQFF
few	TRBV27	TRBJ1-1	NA	TGTGCCAGCAGTTTTTCCTTGAACACTGAAGCTTTCTTT	CASSFSLNTEAFF
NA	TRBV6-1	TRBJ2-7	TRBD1	TGTGCCAGCACGGAGAAGACAGGGGGACCCTACGAGCAGTACTTC	CASTEKTGGPYEQYF
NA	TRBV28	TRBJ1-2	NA	TGTGCCAGCGGGGGGAGTTCTCCTCTTTTTAACTATGGCTACACCTTC	CASGGSSPLFNYGYTF
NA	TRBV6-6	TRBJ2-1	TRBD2	TGTGCCAGCAGTTATGGTCTGGCTAGCGGGGCCAATGAGCAGTTCTTC	CASSYGLASGANEQFF
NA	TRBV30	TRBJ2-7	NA	TGTGCCTGGAGTAGCCTGAGTACTTTTAACTACGAGCAGTACTTC	CAWSSLSTFNYEQYF
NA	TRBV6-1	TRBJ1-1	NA	TGTGCCAGCAGTCATTTAGGGGGGGAATCGGATGAAGCTTTCTTT	CASSHLGGESDEAFF
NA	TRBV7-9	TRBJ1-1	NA	TGTGCCAGCAGGCCAACAGGGACACGGAACACTGAAGCTTTCTTT	CASRPTGTRNTEAFF
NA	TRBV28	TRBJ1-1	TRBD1	TGTGCCAGCAGACGGAAACAGGGGGCACGTCGCACTGAAGCTTTCTTT	CASRRKQGARRTEAFF
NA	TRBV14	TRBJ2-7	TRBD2	TGTGCCAGCAGCCAATCCGGACTAGCGGGAGGGGAGCCCACTATGGGCGAGCAGTACTTC	CASSQSGLAGGEPTMGEQYF
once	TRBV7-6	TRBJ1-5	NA	TGTGCCAGCAGCGTAAAGGGAGGTCAGCCCCAGCATTTT	CASSVKGGQPQHF